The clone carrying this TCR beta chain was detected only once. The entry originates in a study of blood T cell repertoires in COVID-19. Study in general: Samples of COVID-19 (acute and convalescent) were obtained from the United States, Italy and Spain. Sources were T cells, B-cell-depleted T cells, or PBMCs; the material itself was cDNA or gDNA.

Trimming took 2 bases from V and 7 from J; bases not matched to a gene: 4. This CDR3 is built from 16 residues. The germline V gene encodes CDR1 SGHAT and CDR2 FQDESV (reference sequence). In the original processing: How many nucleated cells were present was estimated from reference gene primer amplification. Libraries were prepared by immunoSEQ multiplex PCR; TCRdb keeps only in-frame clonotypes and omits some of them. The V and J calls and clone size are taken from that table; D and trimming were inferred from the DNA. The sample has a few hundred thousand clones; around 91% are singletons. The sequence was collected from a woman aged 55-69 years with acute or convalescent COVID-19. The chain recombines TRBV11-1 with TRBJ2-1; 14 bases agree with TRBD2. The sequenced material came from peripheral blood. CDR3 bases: TGTGCCAGCAGCTTACGACTAGCGGGAGGGGAGAATGAGCAGTTCTTC. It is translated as CASSLRLAGGENEQFF.